The 4 T cell receptor beta chains listed next were all sequenced from one sample in a study of T cell repertoires in cytomegalovirus infection. Each CDR3 protein gets one entry after TCRdb re-called the reads with MiXCR. The table includes 700,000 to 900,000 distinct CDR3 sequences, approximately 32% detected once. No antigen has been assigned to these receptors. Sequencing was performed on cultured CD8+ T cells from PBMCs, taken from culture after CMV antigen stimulation. These receptors all come from a human donor in good health (CMV status not recorded). Some clones in this sample may be carry-over from other donors' samples.

This chain uses TRBV7-9 with TRBJ2-5; weak D call: TRBD1 (5 bases). The CDR3 is made up of 16 amino acids. V lost 1 base, J lost 4 bases, and 16 bases lay in between. Germline V gene sequence: CDR1 SEHNR, CDR2 FQNEAQ (reference sequence). The DNA of the CDR3 is TGTGCCAGCAGCTTAGACTGGACATACCCTCGAGAGACCCAGTACTTC. It codes for CASSLDWTYPRETQYF.

The chain joins TRBV9 to TRBJ2-1; D assignment may be TRBD1 or TRBD2 (5 bases each). There are 18 residues in the CDR3. Germline CDR1 reads SGDLS; CDR2 reads YYNGEE. Trimming took off 0 bases at V and 0 bases at J, with 16 bases between the two ends. CDR3 sequence: CASSVATGQVHSYNEQFF. For the CDR3, the DNA is TGTGCCAGCAGCGTAGCTACGGGGCAGGTTCACTCCTACAATGAGCAGTTCTTC.

This clonotype was observed many times. This rearrangement joins TRBV7-6 to TRBJ2-1, with 16 positions matching TRBD2. Looked up from germline, CDR1 is SGHVS and CDR2 is FNYEAQ. The CDR3 covers 18 residues. Trimming took 5 bases from V and 7 from J; bases not matched to a gene: 11. The CDR3 loop is CASSPGLAGGPGFNEQFF. The CDR3 region has the DNA TGTGCCAGCAGCCCGGGACTAGCGGGGGGGCCGGGTTTTAATGAGCAGTTCTTC.

The CDR3 protein is CASSPPDRGPDEQFF. In DNA form, the CDR3 reads TGTGCCAGCAGCCCCCCGGACAGGGGGCCGGATGAGCAGTTCTTC. The chain joins TRBV4-2 to TRBJ2-1; TRBD1 matches at 11 bases. The V gene end was trimmed by 4 bases and the J gene end by 8 bases; junction bases not matched to a gene: 7. This CDR3 has 15 amino acids. Germline-derived CDR1 and CDR2 are LGHNA and YNFKEQ.